A single sample gave rise to the 7 T cell receptor beta chains below, sequenced in a study of PD-1 blockade in classical Hodgkin lymphoma (dated by TCRdb to between 2020 and 2021). The library relied on the immunoSEQ multiplex PCR assay. The immuneACCESS repertoire file appears here via TCRdb, limited to in-frame rearrangements. These files lack a portion of the clones; in checked studies, under half of the deficit traces to unresolved V genes, and the cause of the others is not known. Across this sample there are approximately 26,000 clones, with 70% seen only once. The ten largest clonotypes hold approximately 24% of the sample. The time point label, read with the paper, signifies: cycle 2 day 1 (C2D1) of nivolumab. Relapse after autologous stem cell transplantation had occurred in all trial patients, and cohorts A, B and C were distinguished by prior brentuximab vedotin exposure. The source material was peripheral blood mononuclear cells (PBMCs), sampled before the second cycle of nivolumab. These receptors were taken from a human donor with classical Hodgkin lymphoma.

The chain uses TRBV4-3 and TRBJ2-7; 9 nucleotides agree with TRBD2. Germline CDR1 reads LGHNA; CDR2 reads YSLEER. The CDR3 is 16 residues long. Unmatched junction bases numbered 15, after V lost 1 base and J lost 11 bases. The CDR3 DNA follows: TGCGCCAGCAGCCAAGTGGTTAGCGGGGGTCTTGCGAGGGAGTACTTC. Amino acid sequence: CASSQVVSGGLAREYF.

This clone was observed many times. This chain uses TRBV28 with TRBJ2-5, with D possibly being TRBD2 (5 bases). The CDR3 contains 15 residues. V gave up 6 bases and J gave up 0 bases, with 14 bases separating them. CDR1 MDHEN and CDR2 SYDVKM come from the germline V gene. CDR3 DNA: TGTGCCAGCAGCCTCCGGGGAGCCAACCAAGAGACCCAGTACTTC. Residues: CASSLRGANQETQYF. Complete variable domain (other parts from reference TRBV28 and TRBJ2-5): DVKVTQSSRYLVKRTGEKVFLECVQDMDHENMFWYRQDPGLGLRLIYFSYDVKMKEKGDIPEGYSVSREKKERFSLILESASTNQTSMYLCASSLRGANQETQYFGPGTRLLVL.

The chain carries TRBV5-6 and TRBJ2-2, with 7 bases lining up with TRBD2. The CDR3 is 14 residues long. Germline CDR1 is SGHDT and CDR2 is YYEEEE. Trimming removed 0 bases from V and 8 bases from J; junction bases left unmatched: 4. CDR3: CASSLGLAQGELFF. In DNA, the CDR3 is TGTGCCAGCAGCTTGGGACTAGCCCAAGGGGAGCTGTTTTTT.

This clone showed up just once. The chain has TRBV10-1 and TRBJ2-1; 11 positions agree with TRBD2. J lost 2 bases, V lost 3 bases, and 3 bases had no gene match. The germline CDR1 and CDR2 sequences are WNHNN and SYGVQD (reference sequence). The CDR3 has 16 amino acids. As DNA, the CDR3 is TGCGCCAGCAGTGACCCTAGCGGGGGGCCCTACAATGAGCAGTTCTTC. Residues: CASSDPSGGPYNEQFF.

The J gene is TRBJ1-6, the V gene TRBV19, with TRBD1 identical over 8 bases. CDR1 is LNHDA, CDR2 SQIVND, per germline (reference sequence). The CDR3 has 13 residues. V shed 5 bases and J 8 bases; nucleotides not matched to a gene: 2. The CDR3 DNA reads TGTGCCAGTAGTCACAGGGGGTATTCACCCCTCCACTTT. It is translated as CASSHRGYSPLHF.

The V call is TRBV19, the J call TRBJ2-3; 9 bases are a match to TRBD1. V trimming: 5 bases; J trimming: 4 bases; junction bases outside the gene matches: 7. There are 15 residues in the CDR3. Germline V gives CDR1 LNHDA, CDR2 SQIVND (reference sequence). DNA of the CDR3: TGTGCCAGTAGTCTGGGACAGGGAGGGTCAGATACGCAGTATTTT. Translating gives CASSLGQGGSDTQYF.

The chain carries TRBV6-1 and TRBJ1-6, with D possibly being TRBD1 (5 bases). Trimming took 8 bases from V and 13 from J, leaving 18 bases between them. Germline assignment: CDR1 MNHNS and CDR2 SASEGT. The CDR3 runs 13 residues. The CDR3 here is CASRDGAVGPLHF. CDR3 coding DNA: TGTGCCAGCCGGGACGGGGCGGTAGGGCCCCTCCACTTT.